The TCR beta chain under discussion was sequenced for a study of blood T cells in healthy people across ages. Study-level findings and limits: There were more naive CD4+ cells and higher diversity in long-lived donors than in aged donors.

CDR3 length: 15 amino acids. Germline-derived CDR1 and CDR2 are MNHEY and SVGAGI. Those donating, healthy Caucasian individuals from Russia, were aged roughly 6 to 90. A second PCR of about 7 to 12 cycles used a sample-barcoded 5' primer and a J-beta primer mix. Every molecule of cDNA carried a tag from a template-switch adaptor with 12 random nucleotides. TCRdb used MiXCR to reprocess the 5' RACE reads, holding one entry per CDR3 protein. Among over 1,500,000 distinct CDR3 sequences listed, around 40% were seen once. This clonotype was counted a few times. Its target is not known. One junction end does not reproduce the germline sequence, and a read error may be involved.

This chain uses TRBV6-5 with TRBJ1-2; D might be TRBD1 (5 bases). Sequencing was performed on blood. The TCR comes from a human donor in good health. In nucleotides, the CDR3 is TGTGCCTGCAGTTACGGGGCCCAGGGTGGCTATGGCTACACCTTC. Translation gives CACSYGAQGGYGYTF.